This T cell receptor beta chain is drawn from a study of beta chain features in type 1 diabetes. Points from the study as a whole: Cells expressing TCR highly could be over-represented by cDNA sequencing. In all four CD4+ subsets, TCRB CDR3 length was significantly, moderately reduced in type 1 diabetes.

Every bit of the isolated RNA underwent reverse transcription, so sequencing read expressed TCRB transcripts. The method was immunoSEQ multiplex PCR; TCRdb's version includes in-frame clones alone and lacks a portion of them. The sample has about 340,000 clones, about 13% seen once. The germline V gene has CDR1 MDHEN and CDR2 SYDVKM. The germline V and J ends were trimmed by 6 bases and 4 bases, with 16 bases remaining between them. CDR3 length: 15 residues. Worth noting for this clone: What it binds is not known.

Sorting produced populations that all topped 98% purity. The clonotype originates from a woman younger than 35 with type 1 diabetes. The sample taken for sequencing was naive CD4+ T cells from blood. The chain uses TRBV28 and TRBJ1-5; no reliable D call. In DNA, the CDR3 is TGTGCCAGCAGGTCAGCAGCGAAGACGAATCAGCCCCAGCATTTT. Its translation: CASRSAAKTNQPQHF. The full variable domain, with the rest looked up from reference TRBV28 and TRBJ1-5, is DVKVTQSSRYLVKRTGEKVFLECVQDMDHENMFWYRQDPGLGLRLIYFSYDVKMKEKGDIPEGYSVSREKKERFSLILESASTNQTSMYLCASRSAAKTNQPQHFGDGTRLSIL.